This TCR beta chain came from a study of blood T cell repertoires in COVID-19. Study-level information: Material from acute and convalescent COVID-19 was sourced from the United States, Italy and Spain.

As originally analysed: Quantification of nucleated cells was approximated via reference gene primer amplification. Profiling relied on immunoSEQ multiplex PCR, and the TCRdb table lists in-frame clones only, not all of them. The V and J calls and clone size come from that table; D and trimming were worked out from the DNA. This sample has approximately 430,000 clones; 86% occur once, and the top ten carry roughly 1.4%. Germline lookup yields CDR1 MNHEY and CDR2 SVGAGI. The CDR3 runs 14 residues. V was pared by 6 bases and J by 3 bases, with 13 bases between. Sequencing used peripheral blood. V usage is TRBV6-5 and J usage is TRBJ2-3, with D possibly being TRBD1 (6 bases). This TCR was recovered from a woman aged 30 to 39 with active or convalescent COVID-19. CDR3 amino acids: CASSYRDITDTQYF. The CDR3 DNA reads TGTGCCAGCAGCTACCGGGACATAACAGATACGCAGTATTTT.